This T cell receptor beta chain was captured by sequencing in a study of T cells in women clearing cervical HPV infection. In the study overall: Control women cleared a single incident HPV16 infection within 12 months.

The CDR3 extends over 15 amino acids. CDR1 is GTSNPN and CDR2 is SVGIG in the germline V gene (reference sequence). The data were produced by immunoSEQ multiplex PCR, yet TCRdb's version contains in-frame clones alone and is incomplete. The listing records about 35,000 clones. General study results and limits: CIN3+ cases had significantly higher TCR repertoire richness than controls, but evenness did not differ.

With respect to this clone: The antigen is unknown. The DNA ends 3 residues before the CDR3 does, and the rest of the CDR3 is filled in from the germline J gene.

Specimen: blood buffy coat. The clonotype comes from a woman between 18 and 70 years old with a cervical HPV16 infection that either progressed to CIN3+ or cleared (not recorded which). The rearrangement links TRBV30 to TRBJ2-3, with 10 bases identical to TRBD2. The CDR3 loop reads CAWDPGTSVRETQYF. Partial CDR3 DNA: TGTGCCTGGGATCCCGGGACTAGCGTTCGGGAGACG.